This entry lists 8 T cell receptor beta chains sequenced from one sample in a study of T cells in Graves' hyperthyroidism and ophthalmopathy. Amplification of TCR beta CDR3 regions was performed using RNA transcripts as template. The primer set for the first-round RT-PCR of the TCR CDR3 was HTBI. One entry per CDR3 protein, called by TCRdb with MiXCR from the multiplex PCR reads. The table shows roughly 700,000 distinct CDR3 sequences, with 14% occurring only once. Sample: blood. Receptor source: a woman between 18 and 30 years old with Graves' hyperthyroidism.

This clonotype has a count of ten or more. The J gene is TRBJ2-1, the V gene TRBV11-1; possibly TRBD2 for D (5 bases). CDR1 and CDR2 from the germline V gene are SGHAT and FQDESV (reference sequence). The V end was cut by 2 bases, the J end by 0 bases, with 8 bases between. There are 15 residues in the CDR3. Here the CDR3 DNA reads TGTGCCAGCAGCTTAAATAGCGACTCCTACAATGAGCAGTTCTTC. Translating it yields CASSLNSDSYNEQFF.

In this sample, this clonotype turned up many times. The chain recombines TRBV7-9 with TRBJ2-7; D is ambiguous. Germline V gene lookup returns CDR1 SEHNR and CDR2 FQNEAQ (reference sequence). V was cut by 6 bases and J by 3 bases, with 9 bases left in between. The CDR3 length is 12 residues. This CDR3 reads CASSRPNYEQYF. The CDR3 nucleotides read TGTGCCAGCAGTCGACCTAACTACGAGCAGTACTTC. The full variable domain, its missing parts supplied by reference TRBV7-9 and TRBJ2-7, is DTGVSQNPRHKITKRGQNVTFRCDPISEHNRLYWYRQTLGQGPEFLTYFQNEAQLEKSRLLSDRFSAERPKGSFSTLEIQRTEQGDSAMYLCASSRPNYEQYFGPGTRLTVT.

This clonotype was counted between two and nine times. The chain links TRBV27 to TRBJ2-7; the match to TRBD2 covers 10 bases. V trimming: 6 bases; J trimming: 0 bases; junction bases outside the gene matches: 14. Per the germline V gene, CDR1 is MNHEY and CDR2 is SMNVEV (reference sequence). The CDR3 runs 18 residues. The CDR3 region is CASRYIAGGKGYSYEQYF. Here the CDR3 DNA reads TGTGCCAGCAGATATATAGCGGGAGGAAAGGGATACTCCTACGAGCAGTACTTC.

This clonotype came up a few times. This rearrangement joins TRBV30 to TRBJ1-1, with TRBD1 matching over 9 bases. The germline V gene encodes CDR1 GTSNPN and CDR2 SVGIG (reference sequence). The CDR3 runs 13 residues. The V and J ends lost 0 bases and 10 bases, in that order; junction bases with no gene match: 6. CDR3 protein: CAWSVRTGVLAFF. The CDR3 DNA sequence: TGTGCCTGGAGTGTCCGGACAGGGGTTTTAGCTTTCTTT.

This sequence joins TRBV10-3 and TRBJ1-1, with TRBD1 matching over 8 bases. V dropped 8 bases and J dropped 4; count of bases not matched to a gene: 3. CDR1 ENHRY and CDR2 SYGVKD come from the germline V gene. The CDR3 extends over 12 amino acids. The CDR3 sequence: CAIGQGATEAFF. The CDR3 nucleotides read TGTGCCATCGGGCAGGGGGCCACTGAAGCTTTCTTT.

The sample holds many counts of this clonotype. V gene TRBV20-1 combines with J gene TRBJ2-5; D tentatively fits TRBD1 or TRBD2 (5 bases each). Germline V lookup: CDR1 DFQATT, CDR2 SNEGSKA (reference sequence). Trimming left V 5 bases short and J 0 bases short, with 13 bases between. CDR3 length equals 14 residues. CDR3 sequence: CSAPGRWYQETQYF. CDR3 DNA: TGCAGTGCTCCGGGACGCTGGTACCAAGAGACCCAGTACTTC.

The J gene is TRBJ2-5, the V gene TRBV27; 9 nucleotides align to TRBD2. V lost 6 bases, J lost 5 bases, and 7 bases stayed unmatched. Germline V lookup: CDR1 MNHEY, CDR2 SMNVEV (reference sequence). The CDR3 totals 14 residues. This chain's CDR3 is CASSSGLALETQYF. Written as DNA, the CDR3 is TGTGCCAGCAGCTCGGGACTAGCACTGGAGACCCAGTACTTC.

This clonotype was counted ten times or more. V usage is TRBV2 and J usage is TRBJ2-1, with 11 bases fitting TRBD2. The CDR3 is 16 residues long. V shed 2 bases, J shed 6 bases, and the junction held 6 bases outside the gene matches. From germline, CDR1 is SNHLY and CDR2 FYNNEI. CDR3 region: CASSEWGLAVPNEQFF. The CDR3 coding sequence is TGTGCCAGCAGTGAATGGGGACTAGCGGTTCCCAATGAGCAGTTCTTC.